Listed below are T cell receptor beta chains from one sample, sequenced in a study of T-cell reconstitution after alpha-beta-depleted transplantation in children. TCRdb recomputed calls from the PCR reads with MiXCR, one row per CDR3 protein. The sample includes 98,000 or so distinct CDR3 sequences, about 6% of them seen just once. Sequencing used PBMCs, mostly from graft donor cells, obtained 360 days after TCRalphabeta/CD19-depleted stem cell transplant. These receptors were obtained from a male patient aged 2-9 years who had a stem cell transplant for acute lymphoblastic leukemia, so the T cells may come from the graft donor. Both conserved end residues are part of each CDR3. D genes are given only for firm matches. Size tells how often a clone was seen (once, few, many) or the class of an expanded clone, and some rows leave it out.

d_call | clone_size | j_call | v_call | cdr3_nt | cdr3_aa
. | . | TRBJ1-3 | TRBV28 | TGTGCCAGCAGTCCCCCGGGGGGTACTGGAAACACCATATATTTT | CASSPPGGTGNTIYF
TRBD1 | many | TRBJ2-5 | TRBV6-5 | TGTGCCAGCAGTTCCGGGACAGGTCAAGAGACCCAGTACTTC | CASSSGTGQETQYF
TRBD1 | many | TRBJ1-1 | TRBV10-3 | TGTGCCATCACCGAAACAGGGGCCCAAGAAGCTTTCTTT | CAITETGAQEAFF
. | many | TRBJ1-6 | TRBV7-9 | TGTGCCAGCAGGCCGCTAAATTCACCCCTCCACTTT | CASRPLNSPLHF
TRBD2 | many | TRBJ2-2 | TRBV9 | TGTGCCAGCAGCGTAAAGAAGCGGGGGGTGGCCGGGGAGCTGTTTTTT | CASSVKKRGVAGELFF
. | . | TRBJ2-7 | TRBV9 | TGTGCCAGCAGCCCAGGGGGGGGCGACGAGCAGTACTTC | CASSPGGGDEQYF
. | . | TRBJ2-3 | TRBV7-9 | TGTTCCAGCAGGCCTCCGGGCGGAATGTGGGATACGCAGTATTTT | CSSRPPGGMWDTQYF
TRBD1 | many | TRBJ1-5 | TRBV19 | TGTGCCAGTAGTTTCCCGGACAGGAGCAATCAGCCCCAGCATTTT | CASSFPDRSNQPQHF
. | . | TRBJ2-7 | TRBV7-2 | TGTGCCAGCAGCTTAGACACCTTTTCCTCCTACGAGCAGTACTTC | CASSLDTFSSYEQYF
. | many | TRBJ2-7 | TRBV7-8 | TGTGCCAGCAGCTTAGCGTTGGGGCATGACTACGAGCAGTACTTC | CASSLALGHDYEQYF
TRBD1 | many | TRBJ2-3 | TRBV9 | TGTGCCAGCAGCGTAGGGGGGACAGGCCGCCTCACAGATACGCAGTATTTT | CASSVGGTGRLTDTQYF
TRBD1 | many | TRBJ1-2 | TRBV7-9 | TGTGCCAGCAGGGGACAGGATAGTGGCTACACCTTC | CASRGQDSGYTF
. | . | TRBJ1-5 | TRBV28 | TGTGCCAGCACTCTCCGGGGCAGGGGTAATCAGCCCCAGCATTTT | CASTLRGRGNQPQHF
. | . | TRBJ2-5 | TRBV7-9 | TGTGCCAGCAGCTTATATCGGAGCGAGACCCAGTACTTC | CASSLYRSETQYF
TRBD2 | many | TRBJ2-1 | TRBV6-4 | TGTGCCAGCAGTGACGGGACTACCCTGAATGAGCAGTTCTTC | CASSDGTTLNEQFF
. | . | TRBJ2-5 | TRBV7-9 | TGTGCCAGCAGCCCGGCGGGGAGCCAAGAGACCCAGTACTTC | CASSPAGSQETQYF
TRBD1 | few | TRBJ2-6 | TRBV5-1 | TGCGCCAGCAGCTTGGCGGGACAGGTCTCTGGGGCCAACGTCCTGACTTTC | CASSLAGQVSGANVLTF